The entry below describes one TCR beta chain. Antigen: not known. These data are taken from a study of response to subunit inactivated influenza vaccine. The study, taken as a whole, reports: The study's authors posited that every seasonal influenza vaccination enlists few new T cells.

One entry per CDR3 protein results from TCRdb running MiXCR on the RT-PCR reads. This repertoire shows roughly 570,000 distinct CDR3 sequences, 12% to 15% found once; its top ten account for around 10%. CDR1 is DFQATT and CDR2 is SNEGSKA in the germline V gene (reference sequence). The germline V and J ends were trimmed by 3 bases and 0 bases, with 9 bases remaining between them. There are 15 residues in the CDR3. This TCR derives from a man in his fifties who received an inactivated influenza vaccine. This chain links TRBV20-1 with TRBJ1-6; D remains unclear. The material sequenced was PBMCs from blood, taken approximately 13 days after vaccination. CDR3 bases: TGCAGTGCTAGGGGTAGAAGCTCCTATAATTCACCCCTCCACTTT. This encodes CSARGRSSYNSPLHF.